This T cell receptor beta chain was found in a study of CXCR3 chemokines and chemotherapy response in bladder cancer. This CDR3 is built from 13 residues. The germline V and J ends were trimmed by 6 bases and 2 bases, with 10 bases remaining between them. TCRdb analysed the PCR reads with MiXCR anew, one entry per CDR3 protein. Among about 8,100 distinct CDR3 sequences listed, roughly 12% were seen once. This clonotype was detected many times. This TCR came from a human donor with bladder cancer that responded to neoadjuvant chemotherapy. Sample collection occurred from a patient whose treatment included neoadjuvant chemotherapy. The chain uses TRBV12-3 or TRBV12-4 and TRBJ1-1; D not resolved. The chain's CDR3 is CASSRQENTEAFF. CDR3 coding DNA: TGTGCCAGCAGCAGACAAGAAAACACTGAAGCTTTCTTT.